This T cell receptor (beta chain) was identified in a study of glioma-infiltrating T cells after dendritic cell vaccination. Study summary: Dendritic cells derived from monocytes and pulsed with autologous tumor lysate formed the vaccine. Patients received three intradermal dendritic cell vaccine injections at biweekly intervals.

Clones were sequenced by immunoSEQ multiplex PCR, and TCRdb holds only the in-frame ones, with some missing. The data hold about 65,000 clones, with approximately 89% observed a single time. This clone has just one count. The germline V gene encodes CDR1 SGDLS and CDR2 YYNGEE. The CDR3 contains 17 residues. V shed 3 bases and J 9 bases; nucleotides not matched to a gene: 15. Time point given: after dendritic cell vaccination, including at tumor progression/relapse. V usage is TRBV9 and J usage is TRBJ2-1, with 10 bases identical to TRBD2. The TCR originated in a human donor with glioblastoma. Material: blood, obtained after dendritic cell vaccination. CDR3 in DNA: TGTGCCAGCAGCGGAAGCGGGGGGGCTCCATTATCGAGTGAGCAGTTCTTC. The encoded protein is CASSGSGGAPLSSEQFF.